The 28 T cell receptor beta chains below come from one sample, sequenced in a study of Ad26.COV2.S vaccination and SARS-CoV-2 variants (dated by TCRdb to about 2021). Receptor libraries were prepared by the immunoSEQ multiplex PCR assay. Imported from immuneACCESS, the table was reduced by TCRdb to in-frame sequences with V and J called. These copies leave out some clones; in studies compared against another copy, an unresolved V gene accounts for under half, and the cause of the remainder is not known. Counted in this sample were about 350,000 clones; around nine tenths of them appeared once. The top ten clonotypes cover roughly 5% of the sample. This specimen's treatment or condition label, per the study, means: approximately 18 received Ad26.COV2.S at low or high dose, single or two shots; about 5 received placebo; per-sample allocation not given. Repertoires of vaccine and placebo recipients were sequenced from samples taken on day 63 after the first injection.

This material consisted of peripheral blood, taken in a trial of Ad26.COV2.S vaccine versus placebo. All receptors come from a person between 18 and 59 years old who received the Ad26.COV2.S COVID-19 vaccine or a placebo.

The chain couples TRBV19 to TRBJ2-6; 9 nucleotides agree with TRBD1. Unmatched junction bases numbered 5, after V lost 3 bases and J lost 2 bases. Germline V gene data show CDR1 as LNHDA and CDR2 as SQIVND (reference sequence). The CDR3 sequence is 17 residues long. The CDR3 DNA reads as TGTGCCAGTAGTATCCCTCGACAGGGGGCTGGGGCCAACGTCCTGACTTTC. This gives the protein CASSIPRQGAGANVLTF. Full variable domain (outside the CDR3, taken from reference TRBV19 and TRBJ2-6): DGGITQSPKYLFRKEGQNVTLSCEQNLNHDAMYWYRQDPGQGLRLIYYSQIVNDFQKGDIAEGYSVSREKKESFPLTVTSAQKNPTAFYLCASSIPRQGAGANVLTFGAGSRLTVL.

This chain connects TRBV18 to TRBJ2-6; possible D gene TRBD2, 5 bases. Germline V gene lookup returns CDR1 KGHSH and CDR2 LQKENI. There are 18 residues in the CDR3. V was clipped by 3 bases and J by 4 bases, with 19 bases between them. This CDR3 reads CASSPSMGALTGANVLTF. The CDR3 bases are TGTGCCAGCTCACCCTCAATGGGAGCGCTAACCGGGGCCAACGTCCTGACTTTC.

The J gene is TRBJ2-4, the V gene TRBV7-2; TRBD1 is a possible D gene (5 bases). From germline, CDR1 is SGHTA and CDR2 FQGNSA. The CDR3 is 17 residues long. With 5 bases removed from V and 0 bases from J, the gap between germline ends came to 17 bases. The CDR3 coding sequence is TGTGCCAGCAGCACGGCTACTGGGGCCGTAGCCAAAAACATTCAGTACTTC. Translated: CASSTATGAVAKNIQYF.

The CDR3 loop reads CASAATHRTPGANEQFF. CDR3 coding DNA: TGTGCCAGTGCCGCAACCCACAGGACCCCTGGGGCCAATGAGCAGTTCTTC. This chain joins TRBV19 and TRBJ2-1, with D possibly TRBD1 on 5 matching bases. Trimming shortened V by 8 bases and J by 6 bases, and 26 bases separated the two germline ends. The CDR3 totals 17 residues. Germline V gives CDR1 LNHDA, CDR2 SQIVND (reference sequence).

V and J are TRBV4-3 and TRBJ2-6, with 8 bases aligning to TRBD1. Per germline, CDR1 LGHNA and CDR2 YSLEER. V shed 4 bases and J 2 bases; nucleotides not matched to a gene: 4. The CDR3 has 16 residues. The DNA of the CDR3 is TGCGCCAGCAGCCCACAGGACAGGGCTGGGGCCAACGTCCTGACTTTC. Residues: CASSPQDRAGANVLTF.

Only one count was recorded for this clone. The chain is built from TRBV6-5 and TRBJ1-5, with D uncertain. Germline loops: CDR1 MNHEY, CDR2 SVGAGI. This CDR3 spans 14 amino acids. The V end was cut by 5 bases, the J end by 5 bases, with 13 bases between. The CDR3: CASSPRRQDQPQHF. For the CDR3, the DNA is TGTGCCAGCAGTCCACGACGGCAGGATCAGCCCCAGCATTTT.

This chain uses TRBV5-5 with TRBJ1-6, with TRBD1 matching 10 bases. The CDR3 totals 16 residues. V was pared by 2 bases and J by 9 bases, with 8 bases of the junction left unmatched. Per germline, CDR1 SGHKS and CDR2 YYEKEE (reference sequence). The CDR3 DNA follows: TGTGCCAGCAGCTTAGACCCGGGACAGGGGTCTTCACCCCTCCACTTT. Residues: CASSLDPGQGSSPLHF.

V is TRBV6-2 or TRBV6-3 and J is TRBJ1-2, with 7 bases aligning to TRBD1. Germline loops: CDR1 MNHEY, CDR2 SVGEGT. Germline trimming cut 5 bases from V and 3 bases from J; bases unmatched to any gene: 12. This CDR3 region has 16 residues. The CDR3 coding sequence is TGTGCCAGCAGTCTCCTCGCACCTGGGACAGACTATGGCTACACCTTC. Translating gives CASSLLAPGTDYGYTF.

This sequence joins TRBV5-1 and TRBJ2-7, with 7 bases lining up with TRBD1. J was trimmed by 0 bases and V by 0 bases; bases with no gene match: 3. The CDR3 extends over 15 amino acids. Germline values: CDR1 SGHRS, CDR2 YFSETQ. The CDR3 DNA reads TGCGCCAGCAGCTTGGGGGACAGACGCTCCTACGAGCAGTACTTC. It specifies CASSLGDRRSYEQYF. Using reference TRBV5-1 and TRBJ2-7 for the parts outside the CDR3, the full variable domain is KAGVTQTPRYLIKTRGQQVTLSCSPISGHRSVSWYQQTPGQGLQFLFEYFSETQRNKGNFPGRFSGRQFSNSRSEMNVSTLELGDSALYLCASSLGDRRSYEQYFGPGTRLTVT.

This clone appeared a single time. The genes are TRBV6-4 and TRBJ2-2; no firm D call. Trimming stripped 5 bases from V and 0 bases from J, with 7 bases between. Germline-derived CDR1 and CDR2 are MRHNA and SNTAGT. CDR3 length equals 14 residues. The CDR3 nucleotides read TGTGCCAGCAGTCTCAGTACGAACACCGGGGAGCTGTTTTTT. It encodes CASSLSTNTGELFF.

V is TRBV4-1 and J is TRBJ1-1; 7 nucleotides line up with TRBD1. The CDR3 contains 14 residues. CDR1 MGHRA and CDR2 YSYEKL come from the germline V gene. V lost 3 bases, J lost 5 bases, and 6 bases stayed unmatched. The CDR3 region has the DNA TGCGCCAGCAGCCAGGATACAGGGGATACTGAAGCTTTCTTT. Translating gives CASSQDTGDTEAFF.

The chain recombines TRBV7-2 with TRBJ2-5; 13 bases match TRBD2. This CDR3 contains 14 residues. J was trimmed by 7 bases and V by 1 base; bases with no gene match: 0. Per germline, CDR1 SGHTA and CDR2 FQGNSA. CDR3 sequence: CASSLGLAGGTQYF. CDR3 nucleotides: TGTGCCAGCAGCTTAGGACTAGCGGGGGGGACCCAGTACTTC. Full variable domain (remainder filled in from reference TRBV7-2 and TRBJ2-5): GAGVSQSPSNKVTEKGKDVELRCDPISGHTALYWYRQSLGQGLEFLIYFQGNSAPDKSGLPSDRFSAERTGGSVSTLTIQRTQQEDSAVYLCASSLGLAGGTQYFGPGTRLLVL.

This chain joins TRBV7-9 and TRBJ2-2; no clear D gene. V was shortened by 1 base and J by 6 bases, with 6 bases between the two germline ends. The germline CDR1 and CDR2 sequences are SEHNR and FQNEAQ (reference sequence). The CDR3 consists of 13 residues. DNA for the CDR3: TGTGCCAGCAGCTTAGTGAAACCCGGGGAGCTGTTTTTT. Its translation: CASSLVKPGELFF.

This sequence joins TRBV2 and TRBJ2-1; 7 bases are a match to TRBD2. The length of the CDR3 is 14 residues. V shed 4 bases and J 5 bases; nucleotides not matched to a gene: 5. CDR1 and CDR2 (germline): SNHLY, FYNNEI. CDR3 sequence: CASSGGGFNNEQFF. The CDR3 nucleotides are TGTGCCAGCAGTGGCGGGGGATTCAACAATGAGCAGTTCTTC.

CDR3 loop: CAISESKSAAYSYEQYF. For the CDR3, the DNA is TGTGCCATCAGTGAGTCGAAGTCAGCCGCCTACTCCTACGAGCAGTACTTC. This sequence joins TRBV10-3 and TRBJ2-7, with D hard to call. Deletions cut 0 bases from V and 0 bases from J, with 15 bases between. The CDR3 covers 17 residues. The germline gives CDR1 ENHRY, CDR2 SYGVKD.

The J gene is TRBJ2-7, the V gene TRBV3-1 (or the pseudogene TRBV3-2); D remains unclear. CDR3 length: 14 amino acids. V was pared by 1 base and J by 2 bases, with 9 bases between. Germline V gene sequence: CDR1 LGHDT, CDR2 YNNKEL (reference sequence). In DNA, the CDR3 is TGTGCCAGCAGCCAAGGCCAAGAGACCTACGAGCAGTACTTC. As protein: CASSQGQETYEQYF.

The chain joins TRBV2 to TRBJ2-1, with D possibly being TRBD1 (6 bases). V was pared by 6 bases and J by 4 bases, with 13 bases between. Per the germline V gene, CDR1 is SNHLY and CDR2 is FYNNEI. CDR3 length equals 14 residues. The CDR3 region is CASRDTGRYNEQFF. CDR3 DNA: TGTGCCAGCAGAGATACAGGGCGGTACAATGAGCAGTTCTTC.

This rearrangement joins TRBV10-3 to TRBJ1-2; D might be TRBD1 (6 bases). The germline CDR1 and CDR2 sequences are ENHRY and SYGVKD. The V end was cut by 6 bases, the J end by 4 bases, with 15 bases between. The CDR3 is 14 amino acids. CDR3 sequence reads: CAIRSEGGTYGYTF. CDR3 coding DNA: TGTGCCATCAGAAGCGAGGGGGGGACCTATGGCTACACCTTC.

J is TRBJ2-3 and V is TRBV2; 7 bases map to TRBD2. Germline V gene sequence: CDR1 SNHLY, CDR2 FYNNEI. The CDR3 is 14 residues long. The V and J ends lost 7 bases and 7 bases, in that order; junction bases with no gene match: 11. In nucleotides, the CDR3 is TGTGCCAGCATCGGGGGAGTGGGGGGGAATACGCAGTATTTT. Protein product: CASIGGVGGNTQYF.

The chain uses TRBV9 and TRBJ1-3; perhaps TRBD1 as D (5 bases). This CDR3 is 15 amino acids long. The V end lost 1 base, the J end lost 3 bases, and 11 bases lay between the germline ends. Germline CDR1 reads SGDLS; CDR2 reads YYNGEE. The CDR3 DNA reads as TGTGCCAGCAGCGTACTTGAGGGGATTGGAAACACCATATATTTT. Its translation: CASSVLEGIGNTIYF.

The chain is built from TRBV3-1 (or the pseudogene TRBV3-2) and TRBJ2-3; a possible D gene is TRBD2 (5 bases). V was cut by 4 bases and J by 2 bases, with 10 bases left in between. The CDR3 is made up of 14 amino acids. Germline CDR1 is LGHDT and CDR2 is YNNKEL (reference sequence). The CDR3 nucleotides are TGTGCCAGCAGCCTTCCGGGGTTCACAGATACGCAGTATTTT. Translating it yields CASSLPGFTDTQYF.

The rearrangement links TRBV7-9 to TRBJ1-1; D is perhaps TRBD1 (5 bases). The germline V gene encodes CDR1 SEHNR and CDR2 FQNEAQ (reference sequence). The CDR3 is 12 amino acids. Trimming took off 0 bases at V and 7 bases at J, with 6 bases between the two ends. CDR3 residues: CASSLAGGEAFF. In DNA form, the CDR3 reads TGTGCCAGCAGCTTAGCCGGGGGTGAAGCTTTCTTT. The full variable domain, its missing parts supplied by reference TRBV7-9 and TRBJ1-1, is DTGVSQNPRHKITKRGQNVTFRCDPISEHNRLYWYRQTLGQGPEFLTYFQNEAQLEKSRLLSDRFSAERPKGSFSTLEIQRTEQGDSAMYLCASSLAGGEAFFGQGTRLTVV.

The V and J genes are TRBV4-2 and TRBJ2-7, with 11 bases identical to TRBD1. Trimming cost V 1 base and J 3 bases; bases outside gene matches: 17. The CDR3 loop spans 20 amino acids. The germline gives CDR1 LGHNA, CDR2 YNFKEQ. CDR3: CASSQGQPDRGLVTGYEQYF. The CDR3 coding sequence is TGTGCCAGCAGCCAAGGTCAGCCGGACAGGGGGCTAGTGACTGGCTACGAGCAGTACTTC.

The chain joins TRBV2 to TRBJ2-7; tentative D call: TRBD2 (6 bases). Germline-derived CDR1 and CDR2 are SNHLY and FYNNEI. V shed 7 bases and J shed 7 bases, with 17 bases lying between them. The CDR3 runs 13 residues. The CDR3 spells CASTGWGEEEQYF. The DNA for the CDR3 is TGTGCCAGCACCGGATGGGGGGAGGAGGAGCAGTACTTC.

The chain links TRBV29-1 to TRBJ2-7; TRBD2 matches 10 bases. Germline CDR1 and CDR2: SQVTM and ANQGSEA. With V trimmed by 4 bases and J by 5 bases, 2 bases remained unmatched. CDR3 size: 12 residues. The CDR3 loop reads CSVASGSNEQYF. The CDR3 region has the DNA TGCAGCGTTGCTAGCGGGAGTAACGAGCAGTACTTC.

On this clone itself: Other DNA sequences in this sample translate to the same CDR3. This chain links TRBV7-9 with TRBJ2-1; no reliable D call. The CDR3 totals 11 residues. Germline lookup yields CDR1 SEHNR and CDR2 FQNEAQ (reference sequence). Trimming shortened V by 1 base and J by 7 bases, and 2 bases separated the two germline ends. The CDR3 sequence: CASSLGNEQFF. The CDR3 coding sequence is TGTGCCAGCAGCTTAGGGAATGAGCAGTTCTTC. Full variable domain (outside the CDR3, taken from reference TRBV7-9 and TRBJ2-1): DTGVSQNPRHKITKRGQNVTFRCDPISEHNRLYWYRQTLGQGPEFLTYFQNEAQLEKSRLLSDRFSAERPKGSFSTLEIQRTEQGDSAMYLCASSLGNEQFFGPGTRLTVL.

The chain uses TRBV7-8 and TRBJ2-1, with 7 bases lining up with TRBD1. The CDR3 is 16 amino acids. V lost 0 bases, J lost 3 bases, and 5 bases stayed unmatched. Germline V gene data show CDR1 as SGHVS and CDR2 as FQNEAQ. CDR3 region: CASSLADRASYNEQFF. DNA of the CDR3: TGTGCCAGCAGCTTAGCTGACAGGGCTAGCTACAATGAGCAGTTCTTC.

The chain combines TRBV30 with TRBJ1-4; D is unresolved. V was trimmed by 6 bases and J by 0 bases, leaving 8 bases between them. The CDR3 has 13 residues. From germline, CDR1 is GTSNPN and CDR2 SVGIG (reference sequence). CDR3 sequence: CACAPATNEKLFF. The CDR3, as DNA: TGTGCCTGTGCTCCTGCAACTAATGAAAAACTGTTTTTT.